Listed below are T cell receptor beta chains from one sample, sequenced in a study of blood T cell repertoires in COVID-19. Only in-frame clones appear in the TCRdb table, and some are missing; sequencing was by immunoSEQ multiplex PCR. This sample has roughly 150,000 clones, with around 86% found just once. Sequencing input: peripheral blood. Receptors originate from an elderly woman with COVID-19, enrolled during active disease. CDR3s include the opening cysteine and the closing phenylalanine or tryptophan. D genes are given only for firm matches. Where a row states a size, it is once, few, many or the class of an expanded clone; other rows omit it.

J | size | V | D | CDR3 | DNA
TRBJ1-1 | . | TRBV7-9 | . | CASSSQGSTEAFF | TGTGCCAGCAGCTCTCAGGGGTCCACTGAAGCTTTCTTT
TRBJ2-2 | . | TRBV19 | . | CASSMQGITGELFF | TGTGCCAGTAGTATGCAGGGGATCACCGGGGAGCTGTTTTTT
TRBJ2-1 | . | TRBV13 | TRBD2 | CASSLGGLAGHSYNEQFF | TGTGCCAGCAGCTTAGGGGGACTAGCGGGTCACTCCTACAATGAGCAGTTCTTC
TRBJ2-3 | . | TRBV6-2/TRBV6-3 | TRBD1 | CASSYRDRPTDTQYF | TGTGCCAGCAGTTATCGGGACAGGCCAACAGATACGCAGTATTTT
TRBJ1-1 | . | TRBV5-6 | TRBD1 | CASSRDPGTGAEAFF | TGTGCCAGCAGTCGAGACCCCGGGACAGGGGCTGAAGCTTTCTTT
TRBJ2-1 | few | TRBV24-1 | TRBD1 | CATSDRVTGFYNEQFF | TGTGCCACCAGTGATCGTGTGACAGGGTTCTACAATGAGCAGTTCTTC
TRBJ1-3 | . | TRBV9 | . | CASSEIGSGRRNTIYF | TGTGCCAGCAGCGAAATAGGGTCCGGGAGAAGGAACACCATATATTTT
TRBJ2-2 | . | TRBV11-2 | TRBD2 | CASSVLAGSGELFF | TGTGCCAGCAGCGTACTAGCGGGGTCCGGGGAGCTGTTTTTT
TRBJ2-1 | . | TRBV5-5 | TRBD1 | CASRGTGNNEQFF | TGTGCCAGCAGGGGGACAGGGAACAATGAGCAGTTCTTC
TRBJ1-2 | . | TRBV3-1/TRBV3-2 | TRBD1 | CASSARDRGPSYGYTF | TGTGCCAGCAGCGCCCGGGACAGGGGGCCCTCCTATGGCTACACCTTC
TRBJ2-1 | once | TRBV29-1 | TRBD2 | CSVLSGPSSGLAGGTGLYNEQFF | TGCAGCGTTTTATCGGGCCCCTCGTCAGGACTAGCGGGAGGAACGGGGCTCTACAATGAGCAGTTCTTC
TRBJ2-5 | . | TRBV5-5 | TRBD2 | CASSLEWGLAEETQYF | TGTGCCAGCAGCTTGGAGTGGGGACTAGCGGAAGAGACCCAGTACTTC
TRBJ2-7 | . | TRBV27 | TRBD1 | CASGPGTGGRGQYF | TGTGCCAGCGGCCCCGGGACAGGGGGAAGGGGGCAGTACTTC
TRBJ1-5 | . | TRBV19 | . | CASRWQGRGEPQHF | TGTGCCAGTAGGTGGCAGGGGAGAGGAGAGCCCCAGCATTTT
TRBJ1-4 | . | TRBV18 | TRBD1 | CASSLTSGTGGSTNEKLFF | TGTGCCAGCTCACTTACTTCCGGGACAGGGGGATCAACTAATGAAAAACTGTTTTTT
TRBJ1-6 | . | TRBV4-3 | TRBD1 | CASSQDGTGDHNSPLHF | TGCGCCAGCAGCCAAGACGGGACAGGGGACCATAATTCACCCCTCCACTTT
TRBJ1-3 | . | TRBV6-6 | . | CASSYPGEPGNTIYF | TGTGCCAGCAGTTACCCTGGGGAGCCTGGAAACACCATATATTTT
TRBJ1-1 | . | TRBV28 | . | CASRVPGLAEAFF | TGTGCCAGCAGAGTCCCAGGGCTCGCTGAAGCTTTCTTT
TRBJ1-1 | . | TRBV19 | TRBD1 | CASSIEVGDRENTEAFF | TGTGCCAGTAGTATTGAAGTGGGGGACAGAGAAAACACTGAAGCTTTCTTT
TRBJ2-5 | . | TRBV7-9 | . | CASSFWGEETQYF | TGTGCCAGCAGCTTTTGGGGGGAAGAGACCCAGTACTTC
TRBJ2-7 | . | TRBV7-8 | TRBD1 | CASRRGQGTSYEQYF | TGTGCCAGCAGGCGGGGACAGGGGACCTCCTACGAGCAGTACTTC
TRBJ2-7 | . | TRBV10-3 | . | CAISEPRRSSYEQYF | TGTGCCATCAGTGAGCCACGTAGGAGCTCCTACGAGCAGTACTTC
TRBJ2-1 | . | TRBV5-1 | . | CASAGLSYNEQFF | TGCGCCAGCGCGGGCCTCTCCTACAATGAGCAGTTCTTC
TRBJ1-1 | . | TRBV28 | . | CASRNYKAQMNTEAFF | TGTGCCAGCAGAAACTACAAGGCCCAGATGAACACTGAAGCTTTCTTT
TRBJ2-1 | . | TRBV28 | TRBD2 | CASKGAGTYNEQFF | TGTGCCAGCAAGGGAGCGGGGACCTACAATGAGCAGTTCTTC
TRBJ1-1 | few | TRBV7-6 | TRBD1 | CASSSEGTGFMNTEAFF | TGTGCCAGCAGCTCTGAAGGGACAGGGTTTATGAACACTGAAGCTTTCTTT
TRBJ2-1 | . | TRBV4-3 | . | CASSQDVGGPYNEQFF | TGCGCCAGCAGCCAAGATGTTGGCGGTCCCTACAATGAGCAGTTCTTC
TRBJ2-7 | . | TRBV4-2 | TRBD2 | CASSQSWGGYEQYF | TGTGCCAGCAGCCAGTCCTGGGGGGGTTATGAGCAGTACTTC
TRBJ2-5 | . | TRBV5-1 | . | CASSLGDFTETQYF | TGCGCCAGCAGCTTGGGGGACTTTACAGAGACCCAGTACTTC
TRBJ1-4 | . | TRBV19 | . | CASSILIFGYDEKLFF | TGTGCCAGTAGCATCCTAATTTTCGGGTACGACGAAAAACTGTTTTTT
TRBJ1-1 | . | TRBV15 | . | CATSRGVSIENTEAFF | TGTGCCACCAGCAGGGGCGTGTCCATAGAGAACACTGAAGCTTTCTTT
TRBJ1-4 | . | TRBV6-2/TRBV6-3 | TRBD1 | CASSYGRNRGRINEKLFF | TGTGCCAGCAGTTACGGGCGGAACAGGGGGCGAATTAATGAAAAACTGTTTTTT
TRBJ2-2 | . | TRBV5-1 | . | CASSLSISNTGELFF | TGCGCCAGCAGCTTGTCCATTTCGAACACCGGGGAGCTGTTTTTT
TRBJ1-5 | . | TRBV6-1 | . | CASSEGQYLPQHF | TGTGCCAGCAGTGAAGGACAGTATTTGCCCCAGCATTTT
TRBJ1-2 | few | TRBV29-1 | . | CSLLGAWGYTF | TGCAGCTTGTTGGGGGCTTGGGGCTACACCTTC
TRBJ1-1 | once | TRBV10-3 | . | CAISPSISPEAFF | TGTGCCATCAGTCCCTCTATAAGTCCTGAAGCTTTCTTT
TRBJ1-2 | . | TRBV7-9 | . | CASSLVEVKGYTF | TGTGCCAGCAGCTTAGTTGAGGTTAAAGGCTACACCTTC
TRBJ2-1 | . | TRBV29-1 | TRBD2 | CSVPIGLAGINEQFF | TGCAGCGTCCCCATTGGACTAGCGGGCATCAATGAGCAGTTCTTC
TRBJ2-3 | . | TRBV27 | TRBD2 | CASSLGEGLGTDTQYF | TGTGCCAGCAGTTTAGGGGAGGGCCTTGGTACAGATACGCAGTATTTT
TRBJ1-3 | . | TRBV12-3/TRBV12-4 | . | CASSFVGQGTIYF | TGTGCCAGCAGTTTCGTAGGACAAGGCACCATATATTTT
TRBJ2-5 | . | TRBV11-3 | . | CASRGPEETQYF | TGTGCCAGCAGGGGGCCCGAAGAGACCCAGTACTTC
TRBJ1-2 | once | TRBV7-8 | TRBD1 | CASSLSGTANYGYTF | TGTGCCAGCAGCTTAAGTGGGACAGCTAACTATGGCTACACCTTC
TRBJ1-2 | . | TRBV27 | TRBD1 | CASRRQGSNYGYTF | TGTGCCAGCAGACGACAGGGCTCTAACTATGGCTACACCTTC
TRBJ2-2 | once | TRBV6-5 | TRBD1 | CASRGTGGTGELFF | TGTGCCAGCAGGGGGACAGGGGGCACCGGGGAGCTGTTTTTT
TRBJ1-3 | . | TRBV3-1/TRBV3-2 | . | CASSRQGTSGNTIYF | TGTGCCAGCAGCCGCCAGGGCACCTCTGGAAACACCATATATTTT
TRBJ1-1 | . | TRBV13 | . | CASSFSSLANTEAFF | TGTGCCAGCAGCTTTTCTTCCTTGGCTAACACTGAAGCTTTCTTT
TRBJ1-4 | . | TRBV6-5 | . | CASSYLTGGSNEKLFF | TGTGCCAGCAGTTACCTAACGGGGGGCTCAAATGAAAAACTGTTTTTT
TRBJ1-1 | few | TRBV6-2/TRBV6-3 | . | CASSSSGGRWVAFF | TGTGCCAGCAGTTCCTCGGGGGGGCGCTGGGTAGCTTTCTTT
TRBJ2-1 | . | TRBV29-1 | TRBD1 | CSVAEDRGHNEQFF | TGCAGCGTGGCAGAGGACAGGGGACACAATGAGCAGTTCTTC
TRBJ1-6 | . | TRBV7-2 | . | CASSLLRNNSPLHF | TGTGCCAGCAGCTTACTGCGAAATAATTCACCCCTCCACTTT
TRBJ2-6 | few | TRBV19 | . | CASSIMGQGYSGANVLTF | TGTGCCAGTAGTATAATGGGTCAGGGGTATTCTGGGGCCAACGTCCTGACTTTC
TRBJ2-5 | . | TRBV10-3 | . | CAISESGAETQYF | TGTGCCATCAGTGAGTCTGGAGCAGAGACCCAGTACTTC
TRBJ2-7 | . | TRBV24-1 | TRBD1 | CATSDTTGDEQYF | TGTGCCACCAGTGATACGACAGGGGACGAGCAGTACTTC
TRBJ2-5 | . | TRBV9 | . | CASSAEGVGETQYF | TGTGCCAGCAGCGCCGAGGGGGTGGGCGAGACCCAGTACTTC
TRBJ2-3 | . | TRBV7-2 | TRBD2 | CASSSMLAGADTQYF | TGTGCCAGCAGCTCAATGCTAGCGGGAGCAGATACGCAGTATTTT
TRBJ1-1 | . | TRBV2 | . | CASNGLGGMNTEAFF | TGTGCCAGCAACGGGTTAGGAGGGATGAACACTGAAGCTTTCTTT
TRBJ2-5 | . | TRBV2 | TRBD2 | CASTETSGRQETQYF | TGTGCCAGCACTGAAACTAGCGGGAGGCAAGAGACCCAGTACTTC